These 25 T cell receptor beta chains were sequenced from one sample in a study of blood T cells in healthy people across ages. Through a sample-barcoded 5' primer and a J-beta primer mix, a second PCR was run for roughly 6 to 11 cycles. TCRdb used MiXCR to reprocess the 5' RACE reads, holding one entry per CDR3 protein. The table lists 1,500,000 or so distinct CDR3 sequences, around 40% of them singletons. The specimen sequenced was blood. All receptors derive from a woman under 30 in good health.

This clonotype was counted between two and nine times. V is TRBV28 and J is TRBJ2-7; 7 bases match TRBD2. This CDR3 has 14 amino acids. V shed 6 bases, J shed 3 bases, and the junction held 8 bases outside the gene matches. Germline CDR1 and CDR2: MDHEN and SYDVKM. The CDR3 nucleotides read TGTGCCAGCAGATGGACTAGTCCAGACTACGAGCAGTACTTC. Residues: CASRWTSPDYEQYF.

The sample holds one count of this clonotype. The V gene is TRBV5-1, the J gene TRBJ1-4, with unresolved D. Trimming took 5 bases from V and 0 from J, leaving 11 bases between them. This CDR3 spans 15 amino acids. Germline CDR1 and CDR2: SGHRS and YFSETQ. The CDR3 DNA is TGCGCCAGCAGACAAGGTCCTTCAACTAATGAAAAACTGTTTTTT. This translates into CASRQGPSTNEKLFF.

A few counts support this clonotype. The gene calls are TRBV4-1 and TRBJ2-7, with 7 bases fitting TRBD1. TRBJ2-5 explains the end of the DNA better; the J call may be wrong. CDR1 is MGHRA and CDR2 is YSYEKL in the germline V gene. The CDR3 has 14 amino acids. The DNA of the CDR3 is TGCGCCAGCAGGCGGACAGGAGAATTTACGACCCAGTACTTC. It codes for CASRRTGEFTTQYF.

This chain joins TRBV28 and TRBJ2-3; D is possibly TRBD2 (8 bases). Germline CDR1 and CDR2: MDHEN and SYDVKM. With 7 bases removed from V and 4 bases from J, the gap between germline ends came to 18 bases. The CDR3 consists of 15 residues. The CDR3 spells CASNGLAGGADTQYF. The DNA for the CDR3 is TGTGCCAGCAATGGACTAGCAGGGGGGGCAGATACGCAGTATTTT.

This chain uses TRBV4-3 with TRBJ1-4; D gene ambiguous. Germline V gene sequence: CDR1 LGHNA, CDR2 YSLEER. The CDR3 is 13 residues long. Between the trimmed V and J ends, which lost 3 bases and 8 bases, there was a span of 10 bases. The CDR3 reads CASSHREGEKLFF. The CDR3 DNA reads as TGCGCCAGCAGCCACAGAGAAGGCGAAAAACTGTTTTTT.

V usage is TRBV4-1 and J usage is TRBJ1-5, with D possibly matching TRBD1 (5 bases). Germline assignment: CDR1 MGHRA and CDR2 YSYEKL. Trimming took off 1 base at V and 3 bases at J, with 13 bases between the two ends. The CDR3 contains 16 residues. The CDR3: CASSQGSGGFNQPQHF. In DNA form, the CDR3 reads TGCGCCAGCAGCCAAGGTTCGGGGGGATTCAATCAGCCCCAGCATTTT.

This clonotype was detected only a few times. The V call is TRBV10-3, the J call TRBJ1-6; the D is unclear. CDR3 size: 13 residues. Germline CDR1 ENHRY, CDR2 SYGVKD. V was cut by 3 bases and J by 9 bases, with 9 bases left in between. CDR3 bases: TGTGCCATCAGTGAACGTCAAGGTTCACCCCTCCACTTT. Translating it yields CAISERQGSPLHF.

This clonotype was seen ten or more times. CDR3 protein: CASSQGKGYEQYF. CDR3 coding DNA: TGCGCCAGCAGCCAAGGAAAAGGGTACGAGCAGTACTTC. The gene calls are TRBV4-1 and TRBJ2-7; D not resolved. The V gene lost 1 base and the J gene lost 4 bases, with 8 bases spanning the gap. CDR1 is MGHRA, CDR2 YSYEKL, per germline. CDR3 length equals 13 residues.

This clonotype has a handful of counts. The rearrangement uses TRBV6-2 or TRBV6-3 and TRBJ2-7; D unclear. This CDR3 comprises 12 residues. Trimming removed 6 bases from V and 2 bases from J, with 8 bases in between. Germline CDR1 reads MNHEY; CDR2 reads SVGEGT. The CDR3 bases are TGTGCCAGCAGACGAGAGACCTACGAGCAGTACTTC. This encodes CASRRETYEQYF.

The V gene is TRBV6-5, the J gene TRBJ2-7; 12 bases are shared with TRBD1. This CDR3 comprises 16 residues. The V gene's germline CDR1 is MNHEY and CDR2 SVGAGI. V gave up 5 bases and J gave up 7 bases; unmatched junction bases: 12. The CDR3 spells CASSRPSGTGGYEQYF. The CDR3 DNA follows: TGTGCCAGCAGTAGACCCTCCGGGACAGGGGGCTATGAGCAGTACTTC.

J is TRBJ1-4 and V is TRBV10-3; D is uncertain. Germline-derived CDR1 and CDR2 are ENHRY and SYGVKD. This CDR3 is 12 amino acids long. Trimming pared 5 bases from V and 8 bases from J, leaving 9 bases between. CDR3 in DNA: TGTGCCATCAGTACGGGAGGGGAAAAACTGTTTTTT. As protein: CAISTGGEKLFF.

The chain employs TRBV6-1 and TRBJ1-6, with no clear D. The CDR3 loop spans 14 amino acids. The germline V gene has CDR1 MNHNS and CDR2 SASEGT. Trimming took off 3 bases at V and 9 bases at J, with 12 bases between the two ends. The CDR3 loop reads CASSEWQSTSPLHF. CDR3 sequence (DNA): TGTGCCAGCAGTGAGTGGCAGTCAACTTCACCCCTCCACTTT.

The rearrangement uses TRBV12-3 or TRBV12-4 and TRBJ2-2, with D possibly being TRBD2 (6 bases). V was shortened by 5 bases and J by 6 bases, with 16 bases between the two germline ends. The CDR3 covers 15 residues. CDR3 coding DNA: TGTGCCAGCAGTCCGGTCGGAGGGAAACCCGGGGAGCTGTTTTTT. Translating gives CASSPVGGKPGELFF.

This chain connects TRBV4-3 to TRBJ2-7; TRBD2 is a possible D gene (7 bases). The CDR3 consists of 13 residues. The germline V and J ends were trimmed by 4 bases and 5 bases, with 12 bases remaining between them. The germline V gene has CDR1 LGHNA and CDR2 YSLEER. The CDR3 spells CASSPRGGDEQYF. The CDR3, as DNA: TGCGCCAGCAGCCCTAGAGGGGGGGACGAGCAGTACTTC.

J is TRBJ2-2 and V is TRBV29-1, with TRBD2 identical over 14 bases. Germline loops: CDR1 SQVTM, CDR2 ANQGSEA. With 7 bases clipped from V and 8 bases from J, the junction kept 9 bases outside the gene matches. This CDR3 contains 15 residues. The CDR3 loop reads CSAGTSGSVAGELFF. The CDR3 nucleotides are TGCAGCGCCGGGACTAGCGGGAGCGTAGCGGGGGAGCTGTTTTTT.

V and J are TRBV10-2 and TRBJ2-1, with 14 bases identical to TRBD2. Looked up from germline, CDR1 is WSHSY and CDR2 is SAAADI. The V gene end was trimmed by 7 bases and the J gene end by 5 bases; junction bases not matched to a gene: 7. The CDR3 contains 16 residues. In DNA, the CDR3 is TGCGCCAGCACGACTAGCGGGGGGGCTCTGAACAATGAGCAGTTCTTC. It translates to CASTTSGGALNNEQFF.

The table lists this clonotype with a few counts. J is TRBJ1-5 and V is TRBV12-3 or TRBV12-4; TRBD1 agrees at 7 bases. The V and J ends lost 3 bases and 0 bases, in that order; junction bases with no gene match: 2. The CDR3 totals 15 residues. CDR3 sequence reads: CASSLGQISNQPQHF. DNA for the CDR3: TGTGCCAGCAGTTTGGGACAGATTAGCAATCAGCCCCAGCATTTT.

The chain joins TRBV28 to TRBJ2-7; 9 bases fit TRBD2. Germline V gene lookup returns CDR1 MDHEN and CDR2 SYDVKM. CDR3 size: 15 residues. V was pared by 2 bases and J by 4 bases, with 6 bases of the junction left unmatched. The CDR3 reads CASSLNVLAGYEQYF. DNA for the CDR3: TGTGCCAGCAGTTTAAACGTGCTAGCGGGATACGAGCAGTACTTC.

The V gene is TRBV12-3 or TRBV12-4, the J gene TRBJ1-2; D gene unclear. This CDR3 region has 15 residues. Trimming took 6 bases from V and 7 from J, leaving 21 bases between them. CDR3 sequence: CASRLNFGSLFGYTF. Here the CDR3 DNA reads TGTGCCAGCAGGCTAAACTTCGGGAGTTTGTTTGGCTACACCTTC.

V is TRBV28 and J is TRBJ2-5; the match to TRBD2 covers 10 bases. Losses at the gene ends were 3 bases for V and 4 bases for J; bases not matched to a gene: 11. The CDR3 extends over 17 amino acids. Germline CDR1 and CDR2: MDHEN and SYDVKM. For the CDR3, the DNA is TGTGCCAGCAGTTTTGTGTCTAGCGGGAGATTGAGAGAGACCCAGTACTTC. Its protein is CASSFVSSGRLRETQYF. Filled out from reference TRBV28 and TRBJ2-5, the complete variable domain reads DVKVTQSSRYLVKRTGEKVFLECVQDMDHENMFWYRQDPGLGLRLIYFSYDVKMKEKGDIPEGYSVSREKKERFSLILESASTNQTSMYLCASSFVSSGRLRETQYFGPGTRLLVL.

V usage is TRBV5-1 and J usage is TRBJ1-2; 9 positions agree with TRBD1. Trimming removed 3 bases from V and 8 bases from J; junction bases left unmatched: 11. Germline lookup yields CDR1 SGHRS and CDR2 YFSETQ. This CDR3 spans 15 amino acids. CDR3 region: CASSSPGQGGEGYTF. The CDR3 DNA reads TGCGCCAGCAGCTCTCCGGGACAGGGCGGAGAAGGCTACACCTTC. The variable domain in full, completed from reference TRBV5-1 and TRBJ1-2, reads KAGVTQTPRYLIKTRGQQVTLSCSPISGHRSVSWYQQTPGQGLQFLFEYFSETQRNKGNFPGRFSGRQFSNSRSEMNVSTLELGDSALYLCASSSPGQGGEGYTFGSGTRLTVV.

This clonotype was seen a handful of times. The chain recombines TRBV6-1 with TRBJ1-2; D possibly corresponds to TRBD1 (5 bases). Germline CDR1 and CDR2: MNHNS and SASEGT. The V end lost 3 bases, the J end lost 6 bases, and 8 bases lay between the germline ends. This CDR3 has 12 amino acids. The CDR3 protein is CASSDRVNGYTF. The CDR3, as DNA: TGTGCCAGCAGTGACAGGGTGAATGGCTACACCTTC.

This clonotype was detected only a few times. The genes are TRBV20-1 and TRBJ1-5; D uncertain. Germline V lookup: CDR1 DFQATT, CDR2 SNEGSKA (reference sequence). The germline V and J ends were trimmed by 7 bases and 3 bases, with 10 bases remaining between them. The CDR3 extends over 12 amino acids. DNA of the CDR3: TGCAGTGGGAACACCCCCAATCAGCCCCAGCATTTT. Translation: CSGNTPNQPQHF.

The CDR3 DNA reads TGTGCCAGCAGCTTGTCGACAGGGACCTACAATGAGCAGTTCTTC. It encodes CASSLSTGTYNEQFF. The rearrangement joins TRBV5-5 to TRBJ2-1; 7 nucleotides match TRBD1. Germline CDR1 reads SGHKS; CDR2 reads YYEKEE (reference sequence). This CDR3 is built from 15 residues. J gave up 2 bases and V 1 base, and 3 bases lay outside the gene matches.

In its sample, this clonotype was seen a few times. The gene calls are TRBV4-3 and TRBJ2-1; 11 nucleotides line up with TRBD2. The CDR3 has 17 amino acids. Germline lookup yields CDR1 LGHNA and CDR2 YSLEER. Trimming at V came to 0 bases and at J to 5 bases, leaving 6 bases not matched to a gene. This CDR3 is CASSQEHGTSGNNEQFF. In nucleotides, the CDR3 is TGCGCCAGCAGCCAAGAACACGGGACTAGCGGTAACAATGAGCAGTTCTTC.